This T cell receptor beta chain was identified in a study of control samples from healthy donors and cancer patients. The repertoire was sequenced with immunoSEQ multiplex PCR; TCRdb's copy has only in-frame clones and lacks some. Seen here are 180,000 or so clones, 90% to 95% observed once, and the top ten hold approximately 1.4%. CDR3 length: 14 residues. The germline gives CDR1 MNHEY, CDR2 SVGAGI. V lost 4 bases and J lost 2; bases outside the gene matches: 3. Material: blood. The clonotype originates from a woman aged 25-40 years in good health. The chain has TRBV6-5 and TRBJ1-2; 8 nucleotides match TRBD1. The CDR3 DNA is TGTGCCAGCAGTTTCGGGACAGGCAACTATGGCTACACCTTC. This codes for CASSFGTGNYGYTF.